This T cell receptor (beta chain) was documented in a study of molecular identifiers for immune sequencing clone quantification. Study-level points and caveats: With a barcode shared among identical TCR molecules, highly expanded clone sizes could be underestimated. It was shown that clones above 20 RNA copies held over 99% of effector molecules, but under 1% in naive cells.

The CDR3 length is 17 residues. Trimming removed 0 bases at V and 2 bases at J, with 15 bases between. Germline V CDR1 and CDR2: MGHRA, YSYEKL. This clonotype was seen many times. The antigen is not known. TCRdb reprocessed the PCR reads with MiXCR, giving one entry per CDR3 protein. The table records under 600,000 distinct CDR3 sequences, 25% of them present only once. The J gene is TRBJ2-3, the V gene TRBV4-1; TRBD2 might be the D (6 bases). The specimen was naive CD8+ T cells from blood, with Jurkat cell RNA spiked in. Sample subset: FACS-sorted CD8+CD4-CCR7+CD45RA+ naive T cells. The sequence was collected from a human donor in good health. Some libraries in this study had Jurkat cell RNA spiked in. This chain's CDR3 is CASSQDWGGINTDTQYF. CDR3 in DNA: TGCGCCAGCAGCCAAGATTGGGGCGGGATTAACACAGATACGCAGTATTTT.